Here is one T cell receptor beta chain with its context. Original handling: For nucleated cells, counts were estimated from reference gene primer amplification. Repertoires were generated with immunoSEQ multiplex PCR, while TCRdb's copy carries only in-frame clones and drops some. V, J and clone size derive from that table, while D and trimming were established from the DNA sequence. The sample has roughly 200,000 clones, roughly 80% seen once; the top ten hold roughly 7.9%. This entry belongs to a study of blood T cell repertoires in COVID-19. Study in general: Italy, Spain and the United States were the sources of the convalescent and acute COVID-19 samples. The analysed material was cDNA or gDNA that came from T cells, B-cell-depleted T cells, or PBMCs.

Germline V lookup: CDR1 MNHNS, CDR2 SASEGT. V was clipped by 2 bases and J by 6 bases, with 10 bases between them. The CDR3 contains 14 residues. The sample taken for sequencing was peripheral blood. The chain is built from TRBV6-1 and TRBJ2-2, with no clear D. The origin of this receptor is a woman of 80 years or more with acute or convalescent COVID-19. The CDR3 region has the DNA TGTGCCAGCAGTGAAACAGTTGCAGCCGGGGAGCTGTTTTTT. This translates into CASSETVAAGELFF.